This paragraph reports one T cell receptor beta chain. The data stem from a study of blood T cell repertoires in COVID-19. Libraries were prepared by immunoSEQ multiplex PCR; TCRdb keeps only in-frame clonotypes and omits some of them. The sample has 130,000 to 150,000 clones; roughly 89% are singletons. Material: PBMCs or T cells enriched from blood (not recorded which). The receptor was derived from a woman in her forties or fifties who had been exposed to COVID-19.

The CDR3 loop reads CASSGSGTGFGETQYF. Here the CDR3 DNA reads TGTGCCAGTAGTGGGTCCGGGACAGGGTTTGGCGAGACCCAGTACTTC. The chain links TRBV19 to TRBJ2-5, with TRBD1 matching over 9 bases. After removal of 5 bases from V and 5 bases from J, the junction contained 12 bases not matched to a gene. Looked up from germline, CDR1 is LNHDA and CDR2 is SQIVND (reference sequence). This CDR3 comprises 16 residues.